This is a list of T cell receptor beta chains from one sample in a study of Graves' ophthalmopathy and Graves' hyperthyroidism. TCRdb re-derived calls from the multiplex PCR reads in MiXCR, one entry per CDR3 protein. The sample carries roughly 1.1 million distinct CDR3 sequences, less than 45% recorded once. Sequencing was performed on peripheral blood or thyroid tissue (not recorded which). The receptors come from an adult man with Graves' hyperthyroidism. The CDR3 runs from the conserved cysteine through the conserved F or W. D genes are given only for firm matches. The size entry is marked missing in some rows and otherwise reads once, few, many or a size class.

d_call,cdr3_length,v_call,j_call,clone_size,cdr3_nt,cdr3_aa
.,12,TRBV29-1,TRBJ1-1,few,TGCAGCGTTGAGGGTGGCGACACTGAAGCTTTCTTT,CSVEGGDTEAFF
.,13,TRBV15,TRBJ1-2,.,TGTGCCACCAGCAGGGCCCGGACAGAGGGCTACACCTTC,CATSRARTEGYTF
TRBD1,16,TRBV28,TRBJ2-7,many,TGTGCCAGCAGTCACGGCTGGGACAGCAACTCCTACGAGCAGTACTTC,CASSHGWDSNSYEQYF
.,11,TRBV29-1,TRBJ2-7,many,TGCAGCGTGGAAAGTTCCTACGAGCAGTACTTC,CSVESSYEQYF
TRBD1,15,TRBV10-3,TRBJ1-6,.,TGTGCCATCAGTGAAGACAGGGGTCATAATTCACCCCTCCACTTT,CAISEDRGHNSPLHF
.,15,TRBV6-5,TRBJ2-7,.,TGTGCCAGCAGTTACCCCCTGGACGGTGGCTACGAGCAGTACTTC,CASSYPLDGGYEQYF
.,10,TRBV19,TRBJ1-2,.,TGTGCCAGATCTAACTATGGCTACACCTTC,CARSNYGYTF
.,13,TRBV7-8,TRBJ1-1,many,TGTGCCAGCAGCACTCGTACAGGGATTGAAGCTTTCTTT,CASSTRTGIEAFF
.,16,TRBV7-8,TRBJ2-7,few,TGTGCCAGCAGCCAAACCAACAGACTTTACTCCTACGAGCAGTACTTC,CASSQTNRLYSYEQYF
TRBD2,14,TRBV15,TRBJ2-5,.,TGTGCCACCAGCAGGGAACGGGGGGGTCAGCCCCAGTACTTC,CATSRERGGQPQYF
TRBD1,14,TRBV4-3,TRBJ1-4,many,TGTGCCAGCAGCCAAGACAGGGGTAATGAAAAACTGTTTTTT,CASSQDRGNEKLFF
.,12,TRBV19,TRBJ1-1,many,TGTGCCAGTAGAGGAGTGAACACTGAAGCTTTCTTT,CASRGVNTEAFF
.,17,TRBV12-3/TRBV12-4,TRBJ2-2,.,TGTGCCAGCAGTTTAAGTCCTTTCGGGACGAACACCGGGGAGCTGTTTTTT,CASSLSPFGTNTGELFF
.,14,TRBV7-9,TRBJ1-1,few,TGCGCCAGCAGCCAAAGGTACTCGAACACTGAAGCTTTCTTT,CASSQRYSNTEAFF
TRBD1,14,TRBV7-9,TRBJ1-1,.,TGTGCCAGCAGACCGACAGGGCGGAGCACTGAAGCTTTCTTT,CASRPTGRSTEAFF
.,16,TRBV7-2,TRBJ2-5,many,TGTGCCAGCAGCCCCCAAGCAAGGCCGGGCGGAGAGACCCAGTACTTC,CASSPQARPGGETQYF
.,14,TRBV30,TRBJ1-5,few,TGTGCCTGGAGCAAAGGACACAGCAATCAGCCCCAGCATTTT,CAWSKGHSNQPQHF
TRBD1,14,TRBV10-3,TRBJ2-2,many,TGTGCCATCACCGTGACAGGGGGAACCGGGGAGCTGTTTTTT,CAITVTGGTGELFF
TRBD2,11,TRBV20-1,TRBJ2-7,many,TGCAGTGTTCCGACTAGCGGTGAGCAGTACTTC,CSVPTSGEQYF
TRBD2,16,TRBV7-8,TRBJ2-5,many,TGTGCCAGCAGCGTGATAGCGGGCAAGCCGCAAGAGACCCAGTACTTC,CASSVIAGKPQETQYF
TRBD1,14,TRBV6-2/TRBV6-3,TRBJ1-1,.,TGTGCCAGCAGTTTGAACAGGGGATTACCTGAAGCTTTCTTT,CASSLNRGLPEAFF
.,12,TRBV12-3/TRBV12-4,TRBJ1-5,many,TGTGCCAGCACAGGTGGCAATCAGCCCCAGCATTTT,CASTGGNQPQHF
.,16,TRBV10-3,TRBJ2-7,.,TGTGCCATCAGTGAGACGACAAGGGCACCTGGTTACGAGCAGTACTTC,CAISETTRAPGYEQYF
.,15,TRBV7-2,TRBJ1-1,few,TGTGCCAGCAGTTTCGGAGGGCAGCTGAACACTGAAGCTTTCTTT,CASSFGGQLNTEAFF
.,14,TRBV7-8,TRBJ2-7,.,TGTGCCAGCAGCCCGACAGGCTTATACTACGAGCAGTACTTC,CASSPTGLYYEQYF
TRBD1,18,TRBV2,TRBJ2-6,many,TGTGCCAGCGGGGGACAGGGAACTACCTTATCTGGGGCCAACGTCCTGACTTTC,CASGGQGTTLSGANVLTF
.,15,TRBV7-9,TRBJ1-3,.,TGTGCCAGCAGCCGAAAGGACGAGGGTGGAAACACCATATATTTT,CASSRKDEGGNTIYF
TRBD2,16,TRBV10-2,TRBJ2-2,.,TGCGCCAGCAGATTCCCACTAGCGGTCCGCACCGGGGAGCTGTTTTTT,CASRFPLAVRTGELFF
.,16,TRBV15,TRBJ2-2,.,TGTGCCACCAGCAGTTTATCGGCTAGTTTGTCCGGGGAGCTGTTTTTT,CATSSLSASLSGELFF
.,13,TRBV10-3,TRBJ2-5,.,TGTGCCATCAGCGGGACACAACAAGAGACCCAGTACTTC,CAISGTQQETQYF
.,12,TRBV6-5,TRBJ2-7,.,TGTGCCAGCAGTTATGGGGCTGTGGAGCAGTACTTC,CASSYGAVEQYF
TRBD2,16,TRBV7-2,TRBJ2-1,.,TGTGCCAGCAGTCGCGGGACTAGCGGGGCTTACAATGAGCAGTTCTTC,CASSRGTSGAYNEQFF
TRBD1,18,TRBV5-1,TRBJ2-6,few,TGCGCCAGCAGCTTGTGGGCCGGACAGGGGTCAGGGGCCAACGTCCTGACTTTC,CASSLWAGQGSGANVLTF
TRBD1,14,TRBV6-4,TRBJ1-4,.,TGTGCCAGCAGCGCCACAGGGGTTCGGGAAAAACTGTTTTTT,CASSATGVREKLFF
.,14,TRBV6-5,TRBJ1-1,many,TGTGCCAGCAGTGAAGGGAGGGGCGTAGATGAAGCTTTCTTT,CASSEGRGVDEAFF
.,14,TRBV10-3,TRBJ1-5,.,TGTGCCACCACAGAGCCACATAGCAATCAGCCCCAGCATTTT,CATTEPHSNQPQHF
TRBD1,16,TRBV7-2,TRBJ2-2,few,TGTGCCAGCAGCCCCGGGACAGGGCTCGGGTCCGGGGAGCTGTTTTTT,CASSPGTGLGSGELFF
.,13,TRBV5-1,TRBJ2-5,.,TGCGCCAGCGGTTCGACCTTCGAAAGGGCCCAGTACTTC,CASGSTFERAQYF
TRBD2,14,TRBV19,TRBJ2-1,few,TGTGCCAGTAGTTCACTAGCGGATTACAATGAGCAGTTCTTC,CASSSLADYNEQFF
TRBD1,16,TRBV9,TRBJ1-5,.,TGTGCCAGCAGCGACCGGGACAGCCACCGACAACAGCCCCAGCATTTT,CASSDRDSHRQQPQHF
.,14,TRBV20-1,TRBJ1-5,.,TGCAGTGCTAGCCGCCCGAGGGGTTGGCAGCCCCAGCATTTT,CSASRPRGWQPQHF
TRBD2,14,TRBV25-1,TRBJ2-5,.,TGTGCCAGCGTCGGGCTAGCGGGAGACGAGACCCAGTACTTC,CASVGLAGDETQYF
TRBD2,16,TRBV12-3/TRBV12-4,TRBJ2-5,many,TGTGCCAGCAGTTTATCGCGACTAGCGGGAGCCAAGACCCAGTACTTC,CASSLSRLAGAKTQYF
.,15,TRBV7-9,TRBJ1-2,many,TGTGCCAGCAGCTTAGCGCAGATAGGAACCTATGGCTACACCTTC,CASSLAQIGTYGYTF
.,11,TRBV30,TRBJ1-2,.,TGTGCCTGGAGGGTCACTGAGAGGAACACCTTC,CAWRVTERNTF
.,15,TRBV28,TRBJ1-6,.,TGTGCCAGCAGACAGCGGACAATCGGCAATTCACCCCTCCACTTT,CASRQRTIGNSPLHF
.,15,TRBV13,TRBJ2-5,.,TGTGCCAGCACCGCCACTCGTCTCGAGGGAGAGACCCAGTACTTC,CASTATRLEGETQYF
.,14,TRBV10-3,TRBJ2-6,.,TGTGCCATCAGGAGACAGGCTAGGGCCAACGTCCTGACTTTC,CAIRRQARANVLTF
.,16,TRBV4-1,TRBJ2-5,.,TGCGCCAGCAACCAAGATGCCGGAACATACCAAGAGACCCAGTACTTC,CASNQDAGTYQETQYF
.,11,TRBV20-1,TRBJ2-5,many,TGCAGTGCTAGTATCATAGAGACCCAGTACTTC,CSASIIETQYF
.,13,TRBV6-5,TRBJ1-1,many,TGTGCCAGCAGTTACTTTCTCTCGCAGCGAGCTTTCTTT,CASSYFLSQRAFF
TRBD1,12,TRBV29-1,TRBJ1-1,few,TGCAGCGTCCCCTCAGGGGGCACTGAAGCTTTCTTT,CSVPSGGTEAFF
.,15,TRBV19,TRBJ2-2,many,TGTGCCAGTAGGTTTGGCGGGATACACACCGGGGAGCTGTTTTTT,CASRFGGIHTGELFF
.,16,TRBV27,TRBJ2-5,.,TGTGCCAGCAGTTTGTTCCCTGGCCTTATTCAAGAGACCCAGTACTTC,CASSLFPGLIQETQYF
.,14,TRBV5-6,TRBJ1-2,.,TGTGCCAGCAAAACCCTCAGGAACGCTGATGGCTACACCTTC,CASKTLRNADGYTF
.,16,TRBV10-3,TRBJ1-4,many,TGTGCCATCAGTGATAGCAGGGGAGGAACTAATGAAAAACTGTTTTTT,CAISDSRGGTNEKLFF
.,12,TRBV19,TRBJ1-1,many,TGTGCCAGTAGATTCCAGGGCTCTGAAGCTTTCTTT,CASRFQGSEAFF